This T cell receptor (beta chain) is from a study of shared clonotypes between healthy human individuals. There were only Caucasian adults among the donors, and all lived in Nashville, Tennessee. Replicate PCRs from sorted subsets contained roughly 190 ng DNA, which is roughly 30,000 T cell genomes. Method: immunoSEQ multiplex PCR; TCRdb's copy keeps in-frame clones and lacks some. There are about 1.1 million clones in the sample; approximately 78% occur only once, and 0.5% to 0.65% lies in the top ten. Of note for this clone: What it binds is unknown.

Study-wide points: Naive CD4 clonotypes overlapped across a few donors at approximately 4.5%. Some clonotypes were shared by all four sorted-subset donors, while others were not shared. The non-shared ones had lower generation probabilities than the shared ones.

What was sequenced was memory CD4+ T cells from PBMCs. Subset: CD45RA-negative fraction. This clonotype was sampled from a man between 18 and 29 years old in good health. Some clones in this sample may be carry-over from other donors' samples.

This CDR3 reads CASSGQGAKTGANVLTF. The CDR3 DNA reads TGTGCCAGCAGTGGTCAGGGCGCCAAGACTGGGGCCAACGTCCTGACTTTC. The V call is TRBV2, the J call TRBJ2-6; D is perhaps TRBD1 (5 bases). V lost 4 bases and J 2 bases, leaving 15 bases between the germline ends. The CDR3 is made up of 17 amino acids. Germline V gene lookup returns CDR1 SNHLY and CDR2 FYNNEI.